This T cell receptor (beta chain) was identified during a study of blood T cell repertoires in COVID-19 (dated by TCRdb to 2020 to 2022). Concerning the study at large: The collaborator samples originated in the United States, Italy and Spain and spanned the acute and convalescent phases of COVID-19. The material from the prospective study consisted of cDNA or gDNA derived from T cells, B-cell-depleted T cells, or PBMCs. Deeply sampled blood TCRbeta repertoires from subjects exposed to, actively infected with, or recovered from COVID-19 were included in the dataset. A freely available public database, intended as a resource for researchers studying the immune response to SARS-CoV-2, is where the repertoires were released. The samples were drawn from two sources: the first 160 participants of the ongoing ImmuneRACE study, and fewer than 1,500 subjects contributed by 6 global collaborators. A de-identified subject ID, COVID-19 status, age in years and sex were almost always included in the sample metadata. Where available, HLA class I and class II types were taken from metadata supplied by the sample provider and were not determined by assay-based typing.

One collaborating source in Seattle enrolled patients while the patients were actively infected and followed the patients over time throughout the course of disease. Whole blood was collected in K2EDTA tubes by collaborating institutions according to the institutions' own protocols. For TCRbeta analysis, collaborator samples were shipped as frozen whole blood, as isolated PBMCs, or as DNA extracted from either sample type. Points the paper makes about the study in general: The quantity of clinical and demographic metadata differed by source and by participant and was supplied without curation.

TCRbeta CDR3 regions were amplified from genomic DNA using the immunoSEQ Assay, a bias-controlled multiplex PCR. In the authors' own workflow: Nucleated cell counts per sample were estimated from amplification of reference gene primers within the assay. To quantify the absolute abundance of each unique TCRbeta CDR3 rearrangement, sequence reads were collapsed and filtered. For each sample, productive Simpson clonality was calculated as the square root of Simpson's diversity index over productive rearrangements. The source is immuneACCESS, and TCRdb retained only in-frame sequences with V and J called. Part of the clones is not carried over; for the studies checked, unresolved V genes explain less than half of this, and the remainder is unexplained. The DNA gave D and trimming, while V, J and clone size come from that table. For this sample the table gives some 250,000 clones, of which around 84% were detected only once. Together, the top ten hold approximately 5.1% of the sample.

Only one count was recorded for this clone. What antigen it recognizes has not been identified. Base qualities are not provided; no much larger clone lies one nucleotide away. From cysteine to phenylalanine, the CDR3 is 13 amino acids long. The read is trimmed to its CDR3 DNA, 39 bases read in frame from base 1. For CDR1 and CDR2, the germline V gene lists MNHEY and SVGAGI. V lost 10 bases and J lost 4 bases; the stretch between them is 14 bases long. Here the chain combines TRBV6-5 and TRBJ2-1, and possibly TRBD1, on 6 matching bases. This sequence originates from a woman aged 55-75 years with COVID-19, enrolled during active disease. The source material was peripheral blood. The DNA sequence reads TGTGCCATCCTGACAGGTACTTACAATGAGCAGTTCTTC. It is translated as CAILTGTYNEQFF.